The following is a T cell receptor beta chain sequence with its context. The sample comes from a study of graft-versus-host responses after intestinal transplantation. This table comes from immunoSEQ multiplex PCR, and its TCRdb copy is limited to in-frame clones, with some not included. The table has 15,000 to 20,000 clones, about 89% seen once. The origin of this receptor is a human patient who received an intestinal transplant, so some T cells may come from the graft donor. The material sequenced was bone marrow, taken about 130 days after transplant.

The DNA for the CDR3 is TGTGCCAGCTCACCTGAGACTGAGTGGGCTTTCTTT. Translation: CASSPETEWAFF. This chain links TRBV18 with TRBJ1-1, with no clear D. The CDR3 is made up of 12 amino acids. Germline V gene sequence: CDR1 KGHSH, CDR2 LQKENI. Trimming took 3 bases from V and 11 from J, leaving 13 bases between them.